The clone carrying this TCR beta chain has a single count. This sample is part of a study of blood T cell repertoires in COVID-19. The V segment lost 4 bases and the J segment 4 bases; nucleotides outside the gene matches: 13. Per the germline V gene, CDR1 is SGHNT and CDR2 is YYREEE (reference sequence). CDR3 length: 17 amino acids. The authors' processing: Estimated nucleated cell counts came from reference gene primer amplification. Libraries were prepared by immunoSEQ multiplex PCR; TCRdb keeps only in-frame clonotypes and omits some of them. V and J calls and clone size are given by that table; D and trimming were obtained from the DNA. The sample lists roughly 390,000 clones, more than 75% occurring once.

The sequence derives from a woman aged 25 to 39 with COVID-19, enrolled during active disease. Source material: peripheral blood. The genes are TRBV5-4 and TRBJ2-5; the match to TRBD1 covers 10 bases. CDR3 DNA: TGTGCCAGCAGCCTAACCTCCGGGACAGGGGAGGGAGAGACCCAGTACTTC. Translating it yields CASSLTSGTGEGETQYF.